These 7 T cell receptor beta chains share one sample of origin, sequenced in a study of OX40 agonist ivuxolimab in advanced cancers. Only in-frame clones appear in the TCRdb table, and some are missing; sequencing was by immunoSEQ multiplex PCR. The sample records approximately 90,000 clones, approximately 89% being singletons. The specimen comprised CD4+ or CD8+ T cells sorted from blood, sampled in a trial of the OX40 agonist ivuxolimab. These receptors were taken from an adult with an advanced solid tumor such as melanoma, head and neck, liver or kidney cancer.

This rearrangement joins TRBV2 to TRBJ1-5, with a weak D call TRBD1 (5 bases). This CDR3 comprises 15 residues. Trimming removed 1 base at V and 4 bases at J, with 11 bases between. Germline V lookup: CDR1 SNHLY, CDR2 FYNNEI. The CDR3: CASSEGGIRNQPQHF. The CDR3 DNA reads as TGTGCCAGCAGTGAAGGGGGGATTCGGAATCAGCCCCAGCATTTT. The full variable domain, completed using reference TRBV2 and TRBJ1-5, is EPEVTQTPSHQVTQMGQEVILRCVPISNHLYFYWYRQILGQKVEFLVSFYNNEISEKSEIFDDQFSVERPDGSNFTLKIRSTKLEDSAMYFCASSEGGIRNQPQHFGDGTRLSIL.

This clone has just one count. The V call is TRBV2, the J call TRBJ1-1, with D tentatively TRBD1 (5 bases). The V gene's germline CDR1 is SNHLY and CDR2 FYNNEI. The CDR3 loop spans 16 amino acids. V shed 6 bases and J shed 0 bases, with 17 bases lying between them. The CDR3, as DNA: TGTGCCAGCAGCACACAGGTTCCTAGTGTGAACACTGAAGCTTTCTTT. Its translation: CASSTQVPSVNTEAFF.

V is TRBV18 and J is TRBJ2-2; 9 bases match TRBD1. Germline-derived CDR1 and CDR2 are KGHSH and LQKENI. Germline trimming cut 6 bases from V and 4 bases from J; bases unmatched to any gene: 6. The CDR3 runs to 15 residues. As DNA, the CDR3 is TGTGCCAGCTCGCAGGACAGGGGTTTCACCGGGGAGCTGTTTTTT. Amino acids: CASSQDRGFTGELFF. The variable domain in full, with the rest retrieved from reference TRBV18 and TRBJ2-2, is NAGVMQNPRHLVRRRGQEARLRCSPMKGHSHVYWYRQLPEEGLKFMVYLQKENIIDESGMPKERFSAEFPKEGPSILRIQQVVRGDSAAYFCASSQDRGFTGELFFGEGSRLTVL.

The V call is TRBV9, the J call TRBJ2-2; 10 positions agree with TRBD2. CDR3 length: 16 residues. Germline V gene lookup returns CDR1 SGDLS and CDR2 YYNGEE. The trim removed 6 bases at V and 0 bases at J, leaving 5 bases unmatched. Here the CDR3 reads CASTKGTSANTGELFF. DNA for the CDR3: TGTGCCAGCACCAAGGGGACTAGCGCGAACACCGGGGAGCTGTTTTTT. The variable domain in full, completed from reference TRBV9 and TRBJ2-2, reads DSGVTQTPKHLITATGQRVTLRCSPRSGDLSVYWYQQSLDQGLQFLIQYYNGEERAKGNILERFSAQQFPDLHSELNLSSLELGDSALYFCASTKGTSANTGELFFGEGSRLTVL.

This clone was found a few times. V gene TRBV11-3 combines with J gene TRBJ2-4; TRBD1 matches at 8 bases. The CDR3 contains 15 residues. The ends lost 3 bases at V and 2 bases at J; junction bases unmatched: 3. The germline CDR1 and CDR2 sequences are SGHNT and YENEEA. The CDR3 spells CASSFWTGTKNIQYF. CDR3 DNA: TGTGCCAGCAGCTTTTGGACAGGGACCAAAAACATTCAGTACTTC.

The CDR3 is CASSQVGPGNEQFF. In nucleotides, the CDR3 is TGCGCCAGCAGCCAAGTGGGACCTGGGAATGAGCAGTTCTTC. V is TRBV4-1 and J is TRBJ2-1; D may match TRBD1 or TRBD2 (5 bases each). V dropped 1 base and J dropped 7 bases, with 11 bases sitting between them. Germline CDR1 reads MGHRA; CDR2 reads YSYEKL. There are 14 residues in the CDR3.

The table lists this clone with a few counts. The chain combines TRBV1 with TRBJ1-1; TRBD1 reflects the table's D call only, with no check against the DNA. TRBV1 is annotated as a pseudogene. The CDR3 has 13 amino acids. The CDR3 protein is CTTQQGRNTEAFF. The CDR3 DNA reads TGCACCACCCAACAGGGGAGGAACACTGAAGCTTTCTTT.